This T cell receptor (beta chain) was sequenced during a study of blood T cell repertoires in COVID-19. Study-wide context: Sites in the United States, Italy and Spain provided acute and convalescent COVID-19 samples.

For recovered donors of Cohort 3, there were two negative PCRs, clearance, or symptom resolution. The data were produced by immunoSEQ multiplex PCR, yet TCRdb's version contains in-frame clones alone and is incomplete. This sample has fewer than 250,000 clones; approximately 84% occur once, and the top ten carry roughly 3%. Sequenced: PBMCs or T cells enriched from blood (not recorded which). This clonotype was obtained from a woman aged 30 to 39 who had recovered from COVID-19.

The CDR3 sequence is CAISGRGLDTDTQYF. DNA for the CDR3: TGTGCCATCAGTGGGAGGGGGCTCGACACAGATACGCAGTATTTT. The chain combines TRBV10-3 with TRBJ2-3; tentatively, D is TRBD1 (7 bases). CDR1 and CDR2 from the germline V gene are ENHRY and SYGVKD. V gave up 4 bases and J gave up 2 bases, with 13 bases separating them. CDR3 length equals 15 residues.